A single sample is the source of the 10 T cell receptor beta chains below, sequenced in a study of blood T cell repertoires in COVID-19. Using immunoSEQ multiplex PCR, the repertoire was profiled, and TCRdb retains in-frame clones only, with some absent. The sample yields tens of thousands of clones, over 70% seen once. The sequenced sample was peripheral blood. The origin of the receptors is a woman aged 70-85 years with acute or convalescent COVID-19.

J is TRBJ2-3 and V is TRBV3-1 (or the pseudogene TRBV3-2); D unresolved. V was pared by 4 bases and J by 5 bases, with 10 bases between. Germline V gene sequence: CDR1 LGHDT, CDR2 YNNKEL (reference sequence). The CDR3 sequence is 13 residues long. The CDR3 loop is CASSRPGGDTQYF. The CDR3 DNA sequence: TGTGCCAGCAGCCGACCCGGCGGAGATACGCAGTATTTT.

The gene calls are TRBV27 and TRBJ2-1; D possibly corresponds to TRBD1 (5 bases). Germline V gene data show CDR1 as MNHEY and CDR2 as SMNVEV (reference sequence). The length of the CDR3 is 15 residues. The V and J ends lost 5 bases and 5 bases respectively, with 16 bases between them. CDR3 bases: TGTGCCAGCAGTCTGTCGCAGGGCGTAAACAATGAGCAGTTCTTC. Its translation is CASSLSQGVNNEQFF.

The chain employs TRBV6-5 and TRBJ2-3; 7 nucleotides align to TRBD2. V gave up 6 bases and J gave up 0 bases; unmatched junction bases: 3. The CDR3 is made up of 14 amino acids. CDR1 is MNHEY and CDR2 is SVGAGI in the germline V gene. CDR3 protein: CASRGGTSTDTQYF. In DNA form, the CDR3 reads TGTGCCAGCAGGGGAGGGACTAGCACAGATACGCAGTATTTT.

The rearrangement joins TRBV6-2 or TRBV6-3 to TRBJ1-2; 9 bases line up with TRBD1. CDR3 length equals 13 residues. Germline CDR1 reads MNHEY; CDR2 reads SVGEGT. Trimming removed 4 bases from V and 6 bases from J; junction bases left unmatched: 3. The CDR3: CASSSGTGHGYTF. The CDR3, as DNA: TGTGCCAGCAGTTCCGGGACAGGGCATGGCTACACCTTC.

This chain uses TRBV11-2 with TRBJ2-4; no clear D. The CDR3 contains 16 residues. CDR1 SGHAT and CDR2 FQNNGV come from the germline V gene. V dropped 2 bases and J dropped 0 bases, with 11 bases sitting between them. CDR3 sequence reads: CASSLYINLAKNIQYF. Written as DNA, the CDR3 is TGTGCCAGCAGCTTATACATAAACCTAGCCAAAAACATTCAGTACTTC.

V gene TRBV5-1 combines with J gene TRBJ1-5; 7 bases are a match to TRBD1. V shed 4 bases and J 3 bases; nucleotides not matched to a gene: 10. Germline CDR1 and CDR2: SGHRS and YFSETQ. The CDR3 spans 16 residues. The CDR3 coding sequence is TGCGCCAGCAGCACAGGGGATATCGGCTCCAATCAGCCCCAGCATTTT. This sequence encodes CASSTGDIGSNQPQHF. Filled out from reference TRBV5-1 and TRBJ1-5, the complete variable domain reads KAGVTQTPRYLIKTRGQQVTLSCSPISGHRSVSWYQQTPGQGLQFLFEYFSETQRNKGNFPGRFSGRQFSNSRSEMNVSTLELGDSALYLCASSTGDIGSNQPQHFGDGTRLSIL.

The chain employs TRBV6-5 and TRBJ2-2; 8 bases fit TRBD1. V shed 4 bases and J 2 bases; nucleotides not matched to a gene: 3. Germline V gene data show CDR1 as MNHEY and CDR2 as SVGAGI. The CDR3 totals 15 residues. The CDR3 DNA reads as TGTGCCAGCAGTTGGGACAGGAAAAACACCGGGGAGCTGTTTTTT. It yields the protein CASSWDRKNTGELFF.

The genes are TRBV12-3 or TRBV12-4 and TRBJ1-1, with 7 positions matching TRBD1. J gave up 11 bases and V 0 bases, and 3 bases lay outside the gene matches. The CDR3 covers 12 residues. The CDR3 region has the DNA TGTGCCAGCAGTTTAGCAGGGGGCACGGCTTTCTTT. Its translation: CASSLAGGTAFF.

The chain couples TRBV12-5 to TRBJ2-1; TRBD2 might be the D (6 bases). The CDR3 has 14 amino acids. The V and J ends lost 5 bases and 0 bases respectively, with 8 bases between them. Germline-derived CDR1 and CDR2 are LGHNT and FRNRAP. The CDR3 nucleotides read TGTGCTAGTGGTCGGGGGAGCTCCTACAATGAGCAGTTCTTC. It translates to CASGRGSSYNEQFF.

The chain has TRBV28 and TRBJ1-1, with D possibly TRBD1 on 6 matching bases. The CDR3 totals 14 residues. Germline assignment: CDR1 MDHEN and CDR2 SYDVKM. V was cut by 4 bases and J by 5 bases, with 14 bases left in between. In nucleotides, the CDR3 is TGTGCCAGCAGTTGGGGGGGCTTTAGGACTGAAGCTTTCTTT. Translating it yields CASSWGGFRTEAFF.